This TCR beta chain was recovered during a study of blood T cell repertoires in COVID-19. Some clones are missing from TCRdb's copy, which holds only in-frame ones; the method was immunoSEQ multiplex PCR. The sample holds approximately 240,000 clones, roughly 88% seen once. This TCR came from a woman in her thirties or forties who had recovered from COVID-19. The specimen sequenced was peripheral blood.

CDR3 coding DNA: TGTGCCAGCAGCCCTCCCGGGACAGGGGTTCACTATGGCTACACCTTC. It yields the protein CASSPPGTGVHYGYTF. The chain has TRBV7-9 and TRBJ1-2; 10 bases agree with TRBD1. The CDR3 loop spans 16 amino acids. Germline-derived CDR1 and CDR2 are SEHNR and FQNEAQ (reference sequence). V gave up 5 bases and J gave up 3 bases; unmatched junction bases: 9.